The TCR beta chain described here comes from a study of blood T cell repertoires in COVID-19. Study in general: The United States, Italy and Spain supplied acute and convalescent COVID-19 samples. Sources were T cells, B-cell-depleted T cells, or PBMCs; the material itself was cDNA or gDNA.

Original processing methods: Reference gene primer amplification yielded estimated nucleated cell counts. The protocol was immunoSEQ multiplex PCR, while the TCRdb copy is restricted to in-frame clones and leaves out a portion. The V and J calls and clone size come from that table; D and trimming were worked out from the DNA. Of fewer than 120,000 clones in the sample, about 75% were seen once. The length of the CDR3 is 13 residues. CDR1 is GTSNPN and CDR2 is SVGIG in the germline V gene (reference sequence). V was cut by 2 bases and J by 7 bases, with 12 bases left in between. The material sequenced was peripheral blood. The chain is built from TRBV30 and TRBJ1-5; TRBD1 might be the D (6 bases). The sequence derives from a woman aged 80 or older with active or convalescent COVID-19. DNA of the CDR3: TGTGCCTGGAGTATGGGGGCACGCCAGCCCCAGCATTTT. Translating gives CAWSMGARQPQHF.